The clone carrying this T cell receptor beta chain came up a few times. The data originate from a study of blood T cell repertoires in COVID-19. TCRdb's copy holds only in-frame clones and misses some; the assay was immunoSEQ multiplex PCR. This table has around 200,000 clones, roughly nine tenths appearing once. This CDR3 region has 12 residues. The ends lost 7 bases at V and 4 bases at J; junction bases unmatched: 2. In germline, CDR1 is LNHDA, CDR2 SQIVND (reference sequence). Participant ages covered about 18 to 95 years across 24 US areas. The chain couples TRBV19 to TRBJ1-1; 8 bases are a match to TRBD1. The sample taken for sequencing was PBMCs or T cells enriched from blood (not recorded which). The TCR comes from a woman aged 25 to 39 who had recovered from COVID-19. CDR3 DNA sequence: TGTGCCAGTAATGACAGGGGCACTGAAGCTTTCTTT. Translated: CASNDRGTEAFF.